The 9 T cell receptor beta chains presented below share a single source sample, sequenced in a study of T cells after yellow fever vaccination. TCRdb passed the 5' RACE reads through MiXCR, listing each CDR3 protein once. The data show over 300,000 distinct CDR3 sequences, around 6.8% seen once. The specimen comprised PBMCs, sampled around 45 days after the first yellow fever vaccination. The receptors come from a young man who received the YFV17D yellow fever vaccine.

This clonotype was seen repeatedly, ten times or more. The chain couples TRBV12-3 or TRBV12-4 to TRBJ1-2; D is ambiguous. This CDR3 region has 13 residues. The germline V and J ends were trimmed by 1 base and 3 bases, with 6 bases remaining between them. The CDR3 protein is CASSLGPHYGYTF. The DNA of the CDR3 is TGTGCCAGCAGTTTAGGTCCTCACTATGGCTACACCTTC.

This clonotype was seen a few times. This chain uses TRBV23-1 with TRBJ2-7; possible D gene TRBD1, 6 bases. TRBV23-1 qualifies as an ORF whose function is uncertain. The CDR3 sequence is 16 residues long. The V end was cut by 3 bases, the J end by 5 bases, with 20 bases between. The CDR3, as DNA: TGCGCCAGCAGTCACCCCGAAGGGGGTTTAACCCACGAGCAGTACGTC. Translating gives CASSHPEGGLTHEQYV.

This clonotype has just a few counts. This chain connects TRBV20-1 to TRBJ1-2; D may be TRBD1 (5 bases). This CDR3 is 15 amino acids long. Per the germline V gene, CDR1 is DFQATT and CDR2 is SNEGSKA (reference sequence). Trimming cost V 1 base and J 4 bases, with 16 bases left between them. The chain's CDR3 is CSARGSGRPLYGYTF. In DNA, the CDR3 is TGCAGTGCTAGAGGGTCAGGGCGGCCTCTCTATGGCTACACCTTC.

This clonotype was picked up a small number of times. The chain joins TRBV4-2 to TRBJ1-6, with D unresolved. Germline values: CDR1 LGHNA, CDR2 YNFKEQ. The CDR3 loop spans 15 amino acids. Between the trimmed V and J ends, which lost 0 bases and 6 bases, there was a span of 9 bases. Written as DNA, the CDR3 is TGTGCCAGCAGCCAAGACAGGACCCCTAATTCACCCCTCCACTTT. Translation gives CASSQDRTPNSPLHF.

This clonotype has just a few counts. V gene TRBV5-4 combines with J gene TRBJ2-3; TRBD1 agrees at 10 bases. This CDR3 has 14 amino acids. Germline loops: CDR1 SGHNT, CDR2 YYREEE (reference sequence). The V segment lost 6 bases and the J segment 3 bases; nucleotides outside the gene matches: 4. The CDR3 protein is CASNDRGQTDTQYF. The CDR3 region has the DNA TGTGCCAGCAATGACAGGGGGCAGACAGATACGCAGTATTTT.

The chain links TRBV29-1 to TRBJ2-7; possibly TRBD1 or TRBD2 for D (5 bases each). The CDR3 totals 15 residues. Germline lookup yields CDR1 SQVTM and CDR2 ANQGSEA. Trimming pared 4 bases from V and 2 bases from J, leaving 18 bases between. DNA of the CDR3: TGCAGCGTTGGTATCTCGGCAGGGACCACCTACGAGCAGTACTTC. It yields the protein CSVGISAGTTYEQYF.

CDR3 region: CASTKKGANYNEQFF. As DNA, the CDR3 is TGTGCCAGCACAAAGAAAGGAGCAAACTACAATGAGCAGTTCTTC. The rearrangement links TRBV6-1 to TRBJ2-1; D remains unclear. V was clipped by 7 bases and J by 3 bases, with 16 bases between them. Germline assignment: CDR1 MNHNS and CDR2 SASEGT. The CDR3 consists of 15 residues.

The chain uses TRBV7-8 and TRBJ2-3; maybe TRBD2 (6 bases). V lost 4 bases and J 3 bases, leaving 20 bases between the germline ends. The germline gives CDR1 SGHVS, CDR2 FQNEAQ. The CDR3 contains 17 residues. CDR3 nucleotide sequence: TGTGCCAGCAGCTCGAACGGGCTAGCGCGAGTAACAGATACGCAGTATTTT. Translated, it gives CASSSNGLARVTDTQYF.

The rearrangement joins TRBV12-3 or TRBV12-4 to TRBJ2-3; D call uncertain. Deletions cut 2 bases from V and 2 bases from J, with 8 bases between. The CDR3 is 14 residues long. The CDR3 bases are TGTGCCAGCAGTTTACGACACCCCACAGATACGCAGTATTTT. It yields the protein CASSLRHPTDTQYF.